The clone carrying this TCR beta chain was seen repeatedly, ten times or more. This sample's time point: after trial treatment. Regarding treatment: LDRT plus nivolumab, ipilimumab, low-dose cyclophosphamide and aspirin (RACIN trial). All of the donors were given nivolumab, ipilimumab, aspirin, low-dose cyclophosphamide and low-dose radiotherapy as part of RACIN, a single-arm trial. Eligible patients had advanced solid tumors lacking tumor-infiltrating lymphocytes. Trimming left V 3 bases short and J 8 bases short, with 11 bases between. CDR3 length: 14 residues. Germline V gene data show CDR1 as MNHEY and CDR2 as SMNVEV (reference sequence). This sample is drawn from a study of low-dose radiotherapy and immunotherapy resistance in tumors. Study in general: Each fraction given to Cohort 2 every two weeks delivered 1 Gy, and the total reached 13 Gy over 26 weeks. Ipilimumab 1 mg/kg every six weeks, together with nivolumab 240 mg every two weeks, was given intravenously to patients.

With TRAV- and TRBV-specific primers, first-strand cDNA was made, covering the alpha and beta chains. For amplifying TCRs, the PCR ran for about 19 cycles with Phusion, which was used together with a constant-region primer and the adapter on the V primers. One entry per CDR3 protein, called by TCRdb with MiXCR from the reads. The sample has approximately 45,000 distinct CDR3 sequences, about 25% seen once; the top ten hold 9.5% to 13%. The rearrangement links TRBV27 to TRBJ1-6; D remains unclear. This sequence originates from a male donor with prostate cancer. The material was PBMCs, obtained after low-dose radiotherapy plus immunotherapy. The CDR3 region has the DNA TGTGCCAGCAGTTTGGAGGGCTCCGATTCACCCCTCCACTTT. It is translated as CASSLEGSDSPLHF.